This is a list of T cell receptor beta chains from one sample in a study of cytomegalovirus exposure and HLA in healthy donors. The protocol was immunoSEQ multiplex PCR, while the TCRdb copy is restricted to in-frame clones and leaves out a portion. This table holds around 41,000 clones, 51% found once. The sample consisted of PBMCs. The origin of the receptors is a man aged 55 to 69 in good health and CMV-seronegative. Both conserved end residues are part of each CDR3. A D gene is named only where the DNA matches it firmly. Only part of the rows carry a size: once, few, many, or a class if the clone is expanded.

>.|TRBV6-4|TRBJ2-3|.
CASSPRQGTDTQYF
TGTGCCAGCAGTCCCCGACAGGGCACAGATACGCAGTATTTT
>TRBD1|TRBV27|TRBJ1-2|.
CASSFTGALGYTF
TGTGCCAGCAGTTTCACAGGGGCTCTTGGCTACACCTTC
>TRBD1|TRBV30|TRBJ1-2|.
CALPGQGFYGYTF
TGTGCCCTACCGGGACAGGGGTTTTATGGCTACACCTTC
>TRBD2|TRBV6-1|TRBJ2-5|.
CASRGGLAETQYF
TGTGCCAGCAGAGGGGGACTAGCAGAGACCCAGTACTTC
>TRBD1|TRBV11-1|TRBJ2-1|.
CASSLAGQGVNEQFF
TGTGCCAGCAGCTTAGCAGGACAGGGAGTGAATGAGCAGTTCTTC
>TRBD2|TRBV2|TRBJ2-2|few
CASRLLAGGFGELFF
TGTGCCAGCAGGCTACTAGCGGGAGGCTTCGGGGAGCTGTTTTTT
>TRBD1|TRBV29-1|TRBJ1-4|.
CSAGTGGYEKLFF
TGCAGCGCTGGGACAGGGGGTTATGAAAAACTGTTTTTT
>.|TRBV30|TRBJ1-2|.
CAWTALGHGSVDYGYTF
TGTGCCTGGACCGCGTTGGGACACGGGTCGGTAGACTATGGCTACACCTTC
>TRBD2|TRBV30|TRBJ2-3|.
CALTSGRTDTQYF
TGTGCCTTGACTAGCGGGAGAACAGATACGCAGTATTTT
>.|TRBV7-2|TRBJ2-2|.
CASGSGPTGELFF
TGTGCCAGCGGGAGCGGTCCCACCGGGGAGCTGTTTTTT
>TRBD1|TRBV18|TRBJ1-2|.
CASSPTGLSGYTF
TGTGCCAGCTCGCCGACAGGGCTCAGCGGCTACACCTTC